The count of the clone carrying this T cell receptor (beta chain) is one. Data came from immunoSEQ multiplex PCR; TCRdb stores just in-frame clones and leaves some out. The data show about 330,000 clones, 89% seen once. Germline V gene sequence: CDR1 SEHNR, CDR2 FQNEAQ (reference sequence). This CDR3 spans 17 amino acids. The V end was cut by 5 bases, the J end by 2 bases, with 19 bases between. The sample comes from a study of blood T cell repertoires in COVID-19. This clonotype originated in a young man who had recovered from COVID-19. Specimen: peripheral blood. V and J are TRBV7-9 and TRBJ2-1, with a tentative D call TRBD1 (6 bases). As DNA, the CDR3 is TGTGCCAGCAGCCCCCCTAAGGGGGATGTTACCTACAATGAGCAGTTCTTC. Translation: CASSPPKGDVTYNEQFF.